This T cell receptor beta chain was profiled in a study of yellow fever vaccine responses in identical twins. TCRdb reprocessed the RT-PCR reads via MiXCR and lists one record per CDR3 protein. The sample includes some 16,000 distinct CDR3 sequences, about four fifths seen only once; the top ten take about 1.8%. Note on this clonotype: Its target is not known.

Study observations and caveats: As reported, the vaccine T cell response of twins seemed partly convergent and partly personalized.

Here the sequenced sample was T cells from blood (PBMCs), unsorted or a sorted subset (not recorded which), taken before or after yellow fever vaccination (not recorded which). This clonotype was sampled from a woman aged 18 to 35 who received the yellow fever vaccine.

The CDR3 protein is CASSPLGGGRFVEQFF. Written as DNA, the CDR3 is TGTGCCAGCAGTCCCCTCGGTGGCGGGAGATTTGTTGAGCAGTTCTTC. The chain links TRBV27 to TRBJ2-1; 7 nucleotides line up with TRBD2. V was pared by 5 bases and J by 9 bases, with 16 bases of the junction left unmatched. The CDR3 has 16 amino acids. The V gene's germline CDR1 is MNHEY and CDR2 SMNVEV (reference sequence).